Given below is one T cell receptor beta chain in context. CDR3 length: 17 amino acids. Germline CDR1 is DFQATT and CDR2 is SNEGSKA (reference sequence). V gave up 3 bases and J gave up 1 base; unmatched junction bases: 9. These data are taken from a study of early T cells in non-severe SARS-CoV-2 infection. The protocol attached unique molecular identifiers to individual cDNA molecules. TCRdb itself ran the 5' RACE reads through MiXCR, one entry per CDR3 protein. The sample includes roughly 67,000 distinct CDR3 sequences, 11% of them seen just once. The chain is built from TRBV20-1 and TRBJ2-7; 13 nucleotides match TRBD2. The receptor's source is an adult who was a healthcare worker with PCR-confirmed SARS-CoV-2 infection or an uninfected control (not recorded which). Source material: whole blood. The CDR3 bases are TGCAGTGCTAGCCCTATTCCGGGACTAGCGGGGTCCTACGAGCAGTACTTC. Translated, it gives CSASPIPGLAGSYEQYF.